Listed below are T cell receptor beta chains from one sample, sequenced in a study of blood T cell repertoires in COVID-19. Sequenced by immunoSEQ multiplex PCR; TCRdb stores in-frame clones only, minus some. The sample records about 250,000 clones, roughly 89% being singletons. Sequences were obtained from peripheral blood. All receptors derive from a woman between 40 and 50 years old who had recovered from COVID-19. Both conserved end residues are part of each CDR3. A D gene is named only where the DNA matches it firmly. Where a row states a size, it is once, few, many or the class of an expanded clone; other rows omit it.

>TRBJ1-4|once|NA|TRBV7-2
CASSLVAGVNEKLFF
TGTGCCAGCAGCTTAGTGGCAGGGGTTAATGAAAAACTGTTTTTT
>TRBJ2-4|NA|TRBD2|TRBV11-3
CASSLDGGAGVSLAKNIQYF
TGTGCCAGCAGCTTAGATGGGGGAGCGGGAGTCTCCTTGGCCAAAAACATTCAGTACTTC
>TRBJ2-5|few|TRBD2|TRBV5-1
CASSFGSGAGDQYF
TGCGCCAGCAGCTTCGGCAGTGGGGCGGGGGACCAGTACTTC
>TRBJ2-1|NA|NA|TRBV29-1
CSVEVGDITYNEQFF
TGCAGCGTTGAAGTGGGGGACATCACCTACAATGAGCAGTTCTTC
>TRBJ1-1|NA|NA|TRBV6-5
CASSHRENTEAFF
TGTGCCAGCAGCCACAGGGAGAACACTGAAGCTTTCTTT
>TRBJ1-1|NA|NA|TRBV11-1
CASSLAPDSLNTEAFF
TGTGCCAGCAGCTTAGCCCCGGACAGCTTGAACACTGAAGCTTTCTTT
>TRBJ2-7|NA|TRBD2|TRBV3-1/TRBV3-2
CASSPRGSGRWYEQYF
TGTGCCAGCAGCCCTCGTGGTAGCGGGAGATGGTACGAGCAGTACTTC
>TRBJ2-3|NA|TRBD1|TRBV18
CASSPDRGRRDTDTQYF
TGTGCCAGCTCACCGGACAGGGGGCGACGAGACACAGATACGCAGTATTTT
>TRBJ2-7|NA|NA|TRBV7-3
CASSLSGSSYEQYF
TGTGCCAGCAGCTTAAGCGGTAGCTCCTACGAGCAGTACTTC
>TRBJ1-4|NA|TRBD1|TRBV2
CASRGQINEKLFF
TGTGCCAGCAGGGGACAGATTAATGAAAAACTGTTTTTT
>TRBJ2-1|once|NA|TRBV3-1/TRBV3-2
CASSRTSDEQFF
TGTGCCAGCAGCAGGACTTCCGATGAGCAGTTCTTC
>TRBJ2-7|NA|TRBD1|TRBV6-1
CASSDGTGSYEQYF
TGTGCCAGCAGTGACGGGACAGGGAGCTACGAGCAGTACTTC
>TRBJ2-1|NA|TRBD2|TRBV28
CASSFSPLTSGSNEQFF
TGTGCCAGCAGTTTTTCGCCCCTGACTAGCGGAAGCAATGAGCAGTTCTTC
>TRBJ2-3|NA|NA|TRBV5-1
CASSLSRDFSTDTQYF
TGCGCCAGCAGCCTGTCCCGGGATTTCTCCACAGATACGCAGTATTTT
>TRBJ2-7|NA|NA|TRBV18
CASSFTRPSSSSYEQYF
TGTGCCAGCTCATTCACCCGTCCTAGCTCCTCCTCCTACGAGCAGTACTTC
>TRBJ1-1|NA|NA|TRBV5-1
CASSLARVNTEAFF
TGCGCCAGCAGCTTGGCCAGGGTGAACACTGAAGCTTTCTTT
>TRBJ2-1|NA|NA|TRBV7-3
CASSLTPRPTYNEQFF
TGTGCCAGCAGCTTAACCCCTAGACCCACCTACAATGAGCAGTTCTTC
>TRBJ1-6|NA|NA|TRBV9
CASSRTTAHLDSPLHF
TGTGCCAGCAGCCGTACGACTGCGCACCTGGATTCACCCCTCCACTTT
>TRBJ2-7|NA|TRBD1|TRBV19
CASSIRLRAGGGYEQYF
TGTGCCAGTAGTATCCGACTCCGGGCAGGGGGCGGGTACGAGCAGTACTTC
>TRBJ1-5|NA|TRBD1|TRBV10-3
CAIRRTGNEPQHF
TGTGCCATCAGGAGGACAGGGAATGAGCCCCAGCATTTT
>TRBJ2-1|NA|TRBD1|TRBV27
CASSLEYRGWNEQFF
TGTGCCAGCAGTTTAGAGTACAGGGGGTGGAATGAGCAGTTCTTC
>TRBJ2-5|NA|TRBD2|TRBV15
CATSRASGSSGETQYF
TGTGCCACCAGCAGAGCTAGCGGGAGTTCAGGAGAGACCCAGTACTTC
>TRBJ2-7|few|NA|TRBV7-2
CASSLGAAVSYEQYF
TGTGCCAGCAGCTTAGGAGCGGCAGTCTCCTACGAGCAGTACTTC
>TRBJ2-7|NA|NA|TRBV18
CASSPRGGAYEQYF
TGTGCCAGCTCACCAAGGGGGGGCGCCTACGAGCAGTACTTC
>TRBJ2-3|NA|TRBD2|TRBV18
CASSPPPASGRERPQYF
TGTGCCAGCTCACCCCCCCCGGCTAGCGGGAGGGAGAGGCCGCAGTATTTT
>TRBJ2-7|NA|TRBD1|TRBV14
CASSQGQGAYEQYF
TGTGCCAGCAGCCAAGGCCAGGGGGCCTACGAGCAGTACTTC